This TCR beta chain was captured in a study of blood T cell repertoires in COVID-19. Turning to the study itself: Sites in the United States, Italy and Spain provided acute and convalescent COVID-19 samples. PBMCs, B-cell-depleted T cells, or T cells provided the cDNA or gDNA that made up the material.

This clone is a singleton in its sample. In the study's own analysis: From reference gene primer amplification, estimates of nucleated cell counts were derived. Clones were sequenced by immunoSEQ multiplex PCR, and TCRdb holds only the in-frame ones, with some missing. D and trimming were read from the DNA, whereas the V and J calls and clone size are those reported in that table. Of a few hundred thousand clones listed, 85% are singletons. Germline CDR1 is SGDLS and CDR2 is YYNGEE. The length of the CDR3 is 14 residues. V dropped 6 bases and J dropped 8 bases, with 17 bases sitting between them. The chain links TRBV9 to TRBJ1-4; D might be TRBD1 (5 bases). The sequence was obtained from a woman aged 18-29 years with acute or convalescent COVID-19. Sequencing was performed on peripheral blood. In DNA, the CDR3 is TGTGCCAGCAACGAAGGGGCCATCGGAGAAAAACTGTTTTTT. Translation: CASNEGAIGEKLFF.